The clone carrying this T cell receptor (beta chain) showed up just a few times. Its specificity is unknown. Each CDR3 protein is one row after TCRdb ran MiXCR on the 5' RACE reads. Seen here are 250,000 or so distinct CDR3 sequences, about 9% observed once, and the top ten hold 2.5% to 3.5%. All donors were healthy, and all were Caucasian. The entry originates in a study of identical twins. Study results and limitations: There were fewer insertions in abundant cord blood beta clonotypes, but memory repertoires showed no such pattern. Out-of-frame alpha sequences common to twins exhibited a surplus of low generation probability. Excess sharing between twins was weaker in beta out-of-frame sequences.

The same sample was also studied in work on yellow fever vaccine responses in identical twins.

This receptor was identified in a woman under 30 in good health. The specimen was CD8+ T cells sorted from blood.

The CDR3 loop is CSARPKETQYF. The CDR3, as DNA: TGCAGTGCTAGACCAAAAGAGACCCAGTACTTC. The chain employs TRBV20-1 and TRBJ2-5; D gene unclear. Trimming removed 2 bases from V and 3 bases from J, with 4 bases in between. The CDR3 is made up of 11 amino acids. From germline, CDR1 is DFQATT and CDR2 SNEGSKA (reference sequence).